The rows below give T cell receptor beta chains drawn from one sample of a study of T cell responses to AZD1222 COVID-19 vaccine. Data came from immunoSEQ multiplex PCR; TCRdb stores just in-frame clones and leaves some out. The data show about 84,000 clones, 80% to 90% seen once. Sequencing was performed on peripheral blood, taken 28 days after the second AZD1222 dose. Receptors were obtained from an adult who received the AZD1222 COVID-19 vaccine. The CDR3 runs from the conserved cysteine through the conserved F or W. The order of the fields is J gene, V gene, D gene, clone size, CDR3 DNA, CDR3 protein. A D gene is named only where the DNA matches it firmly. Not every row has a clone size; where given, it reads once, few, many or a size class.

>TRBJ1-5|TRBV19|NA|NA
TGTGCCAGTAGTATAGATCCTCCCTTCGGACAGCCCCAGCATTTT
CASSIDPPFGQPQHF
>TRBJ1-5|TRBV4-2|NA|NA
TGTGCCAGCAGCCAAGGGGGGAGCAATAGCAATCAGCCCCAGCATTTT
CASSQGGSNSNQPQHF
>TRBJ2-5|TRBV9|NA|once
TGTGCCAGCAGCGTAGGGGCCCAGGGGCCCGGCGTCCAGTACTTC
CASSVGAQGPGVQYF
>TRBJ1-1|TRBV6-5|NA|NA
TGTGCCAGCAGCCTTAGGGAGGGTCGGACTGAAGCTTTCTTT
CASSLREGRTEAFF
>TRBJ2-3|TRBV28|TRBD2|NA
TGTGCCAGCAGTTCTCCAATAGCGGGAGGGGATACGCAGTATTTT
CASSSPIAGGDTQYF
>TRBJ2-2|TRBV3-1/TRBV3-2|TRBD2|NA
TGTGCCAGCAGCCAAGATCCAACGGGGGGGAGGACCGGGGAGCTGTTTTTT
CASSQDPTGGRTGELFF
>TRBJ2-4|TRBV15|NA|NA
TGTGCCACCGTCTCGGGGATGGAGAACATTCAGTACTTC
CATVSGMENIQYF
>TRBJ2-7|TRBV19|TRBD1|NA
TGTGCCAGTAGTATGGCCCCCTCGACAGGGTCTTACGAGCAGTACTTC
CASSMAPSTGSYEQYF
>TRBJ1-2|TRBV28|NA|NA
TGTGCCAGCAGTTTAGGAACCGGGACACCACTCTATGGCTACACCTTC
CASSLGTGTPLYGYTF
>TRBJ2-3|TRBV6-4|TRBD2|NA
TGTGCCAGCAGTGCGGCTAGCGGGAGTGTGGATACGCAGTATTTT
CASSAASGSVDTQYF
>TRBJ2-3|TRBV11-2|NA|NA
TGTGCCAGCAGCTTTGGACGGGATGAGGGCACAGATACGCAGTATTTT
CASSFGRDEGTDTQYF
>TRBJ2-1|TRBV30|TRBD1|NA
TGTGCCTGGGCCTTTCCAGGGGGCTCAGATGAGCAGTTCTTC
CAWAFPGGSDEQFF
>TRBJ1-1|TRBV27|NA|NA
TGTGCCAGCAGACTGAGCCAGAACACTGAAGCTTTCTTT
CASRLSQNTEAFF
>TRBJ2-6|TRBV28|NA|NA
TGTGCCAGCAGTTTGGCTCCTGGGGCCAACGTCCTGACTTTC
CASSLAPGANVLTF
>TRBJ2-1|TRBV3-1/TRBV3-2|NA|NA
TGTGCCAGCAGCCACGTGTACAATGAGCAGTTCTTC
CASSHVYNEQFF